Described below is a single T cell receptor (beta chain) sequence and its context. Germline V lookup: CDR1 MNHEY, CDR2 SMNVEV (reference sequence). This CDR3 is built from 12 residues. Deletions cut 8 bases from V and 3 bases from J, with 9 bases between. This entry is derived from a study of blood T cell repertoires in COVID-19. The recovered donors of Cohort 3 showed two negative PCRs, clearance, or symptom resolution. Data came from immunoSEQ multiplex PCR; TCRdb stores just in-frame clones and leaves some out. The sample contains fewer than 350,000 clones, around 90% of which appear only once. V is TRBV27 and J is TRBJ2-3, with D possibly TRBD1 on 6 matching bases. The source is a man in his fifties or sixties who had recovered from COVID-19. Sequencing was performed on PBMCs or T cells enriched from blood (not recorded which). In DNA, the CDR3 is TGTGCCAGCTCGGACAGAACAGATACGCAGTATTTT. It is translated as CASSDRTDTQYF.